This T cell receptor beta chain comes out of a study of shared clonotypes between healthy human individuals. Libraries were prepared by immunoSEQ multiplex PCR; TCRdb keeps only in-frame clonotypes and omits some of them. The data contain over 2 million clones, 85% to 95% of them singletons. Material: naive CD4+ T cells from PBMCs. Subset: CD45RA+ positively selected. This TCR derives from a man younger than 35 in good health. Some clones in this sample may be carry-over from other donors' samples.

CDR3 DNA sequence: TGTGCCATCAGCCGGACAGGGATGGAGGACCAGCCCCAGCATTTT. Protein sequence: CAISRTGMEDQPQHF. The J gene is TRBJ1-5, the V gene TRBV10-3; 8 bases map to TRBD1. V trimming: 6 bases; J trimming: 7 bases; junction bases outside the gene matches: 11. Germline CDR1 and CDR2: ENHRY and SYGVKD. This CDR3 has 15 residues.